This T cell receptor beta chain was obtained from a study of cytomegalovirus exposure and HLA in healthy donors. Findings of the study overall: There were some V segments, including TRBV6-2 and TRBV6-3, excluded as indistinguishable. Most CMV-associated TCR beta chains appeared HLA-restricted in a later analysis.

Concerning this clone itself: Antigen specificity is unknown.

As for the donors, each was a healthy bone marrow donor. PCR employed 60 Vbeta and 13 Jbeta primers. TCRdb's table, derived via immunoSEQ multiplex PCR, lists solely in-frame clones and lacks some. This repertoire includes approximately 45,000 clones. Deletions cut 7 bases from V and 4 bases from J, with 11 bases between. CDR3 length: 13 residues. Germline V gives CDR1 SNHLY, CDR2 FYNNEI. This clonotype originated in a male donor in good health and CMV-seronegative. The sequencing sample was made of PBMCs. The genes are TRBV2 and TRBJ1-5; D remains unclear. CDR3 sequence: CASTPRLNQPQHF. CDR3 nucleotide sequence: TGTGCCAGCACCCCCAGGCTGAATCAGCCCCAGCATTTT.